This record concerns one T cell receptor beta chain sequence. The antigen remains unidentified. TCRdb keeps only in-frame clones here, not all; method: immunoSEQ multiplex PCR. The table shows about 26,000 clones, with 80% to 85% occurring only once. This entry belongs to a study of T cells in localized non-small cell lung cancer. Study conclusions and caveats: Uninvolved adjacent lung showed peak T cell clonality, exceeding tumor. Researchers found a median approximately 50 of the top 100 tumor clones in adjacent lung. Since sequencing was restricted to only one region of the tumor, intratumor heterogeneity remains a possibility.

CDR3 length equals 15 residues. Trimming pared 6 bases from V and 10 bases from J, leaving 22 bases between. The germline gives CDR1 WNHNN, CDR2 SYGVQD (reference sequence). The chain carries TRBV10-1 and TRBJ2-1, with D perhaps matching TRBD1 (6 bases). Sequencing was performed on peripheral blood, taken before any cancer treatment. The receptor was derived from a woman between 40 and 69 years old with stage I lung adenocarcinoma. This chain's CDR3 is CASSASGTFAREQFF. In DNA, the CDR3 is TGCGCCAGCAGCGCGTCGGGGACATTTGCCCGCGAGCAGTTCTTC.